The T cell receptor (beta chain) under discussion was sequenced for a study of early T cells in non-severe SARS-CoV-2 infection. TCRdb used MiXCR to reprocess the 5' RACE reads, holding one entry per CDR3 protein. Of 80,000 to 100,000 distinct CDR3 sequences listed, around 12% are singletons. Per the germline V gene, CDR1 is LNHDA and CDR2 is SQIVND (reference sequence). V gave up 4 bases and J gave up 5 bases, with 16 bases separating them. This CDR3 comprises 15 residues. J is TRBJ2-3 and V is TRBV19; D might be TRBD1 or TRBD2, each matching 6 bases. The TCR comes from an adult who was a healthcare worker with PCR-confirmed SARS-CoV-2 infection or an uninfected control (not recorded which). Material for sequencing was whole blood. CDR3 bases: TGTGCCAGTAGTACTAACCAGGGGCGGGGAGATACGCAGTATTTT. Amino acid sequence: CASSTNQGRGDTQYF.